This is a list of T cell receptor beta chains from one sample in a study of T-cell memory formation after mild COVID-19. MiXCR, run by TCRdb on the 5' RACE reads, gives a single entry per CDR3 protein. The sample gives a few hundred thousand distinct CDR3 sequences, 15% to 20% of which show up once; under 25% is in the top ten. The sample taken for sequencing was PBMCs or a T cell subset sorted from them (not recorded which). The receptors derive from a man aged 18 to 29 who had mild COVID-19 (a few samples of this study predate the infection). Cell type and time point are not known. The CDR3 runs from the conserved cysteine through the conserved F or W. The D gene is left open where the match is weak.

J gene,V gene,D gene,CDR3 protein
TRBJ1-2,TRBV9,-,CASSSSYGGRDYGYTF
TRBJ2-3,TRBV4-2,-,CASSHADTQYF
TRBJ2-3,TRBV3-1,-,CASSQDGAGVDTQYF
TRBJ1-1,TRBV5-4,-,CASSLPRAANTEAFF
TRBJ1-2,TRBV7-8,-,CASSPPEHGYTF
TRBJ2-5,TRBV5-1,-,CASSLFSGFGQETQYF
TRBJ1-5,TRBV18,-,CASSSQENQPQHF
TRBJ2-1,TRBV20-1,-,CSAYMGLRGDEQFF
TRBJ1-1,TRBV7-9,TRBD1,CASSLQGARNTEAFF
TRBJ1-1,TRBV7-9,TRBD1,CASSWTGAVRTEAFF
TRBJ1-6,TRBV4-1,-,CASSQRTNSPLHF
TRBJ2-5,TRBV2,TRBD2,CASSTRTSGVLF
TRBJ2-3,TRBV6-1,TRBD2,CALFDPRLAVTDTQYF
TRBJ2-1,TRBV10-3,TRBD1,CAIMPGQGNEQFF
TRBJ2-7,TRBV6-2/TRBV6-3,-,CASSYAGTDSYEQYF
TRBJ2-1,TRBV6-2/TRBV6-3,TRBD2,CASSETSGGNEQFF
TRBJ1-1,TRBV4-1,-,CASSQVDFLLNTEAFF
TRBJ2-7,TRBV2,-,CASSEARYEQYF
TRBJ2-7,TRBV5-4,-,CASSTQSGSEQYF
TRBJ1-1,TRBV7-2,-,CASSFKGVNTEAFF
TRBJ2-3,TRBV11-3,-,CASSFGFDTQYF
TRBJ1-2,TRBV4-3,TRBD1,CASSQGGGDRGDGYTF
TRBJ2-3,TRBV10-3,-,CAIRTTLGRDTQYF
TRBJ2-3,TRBV6-5,TRBD1,CASSYSPGPGGDTQYF
TRBJ1-1,TRBV2,-,CASSVAPRNTEAFF
TRBJ1-1,TRBV6-5,-,CASSYLAGAEAFF
TRBJ1-2,TRBV4-2,-,CASSQDHRVYGYTF
TRBJ2-3,TRBV18,TRBD1,CASSPNLDRGDTQYF
TRBJ2-7,TRBV5-6,-,CASSLQVTYEQYF
TRBJ2-5,TRBV5-4,TRBD2,CASSLSSGAQETQYF
TRBJ2-1,TRBV7-9,-,CASSSVGGEQFF
TRBJ2-1,TRBV5-1,-,CASSLVVRGEQFF
TRBJ2-2,TRBV28,-,CASSLWEKTGELFF
TRBJ2-1,TRBV11-2,TRBD2,CASSQRLAGFNEQFF
TRBJ2-3,TRBV5-6,-,CASSLVPKTDTQYF
TRBJ2-3,TRBV6-2/TRBV6-3,TRBD2,CASTPKAGGTGDTQYF
TRBJ2-1,TRBV4-3,-,CASSSRGPQSSYNEQFF
TRBJ2-3,TRBV29-1,-,CSVSGNTDTQYF
TRBJ2-5,TRBV19,-,CASSSGPEGETQYF
TRBJ1-5,TRBV6-6,-,CASSRGMESQPQHF
TRBJ1-2,TRBV4-1,TRBD1,CASSQVLRRQGHGYTF